This T cell receptor beta chain appears in the sequencing data of a study of blood T cell repertoires in COVID-19. Sequencing used immunoSEQ multiplex PCR; TCRdb keeps in-frame clones, though not all of them. The data contain 130,000 to 150,000 clones, roughly 89% of them singletons. Exposed enrollees had met someone with a PCR-confirmed or clinician-diagnosed COVID-19 case at some point within the 2 weeks before study entry. CDR1 is SGDLS and CDR2 is YYNGEE in the germline V gene. The CDR3 loop spans 15 amino acids. V was clipped by 3 bases and J by 3 bases; unmatched bases: 8. The V and J genes are TRBV9 and TRBJ1-1, with 7 positions matching TRBD1. The sequenced material came from PBMCs or T cells enriched from blood (not recorded which). The receptor was isolated from a woman in her 50s who had been exposed to COVID-19. The DNA for the CDR3 is TGTGCCAGCAGCGCGACAGGGAAGAGGGACACTGAAGCTTTCTTT. This gives the protein CASSATGKRDTEAFF.